This passage covers 2 T cell receptor beta chains from one sample sequenced in a study of cytomegalovirus exposure and HLA in healthy donors. Amplification used 60 Vbeta primers and 13 Jbeta primers. The assay was immunoSEQ multiplex PCR, and TCRdb's table has in-frame clones only and misses some. This table holds about 190,000 clones, roughly four fifths found once. The material sequenced was PBMCs. These receptors came from a woman aged 25 to 45 in good health and CMV-seropositive.

The chain has TRBV27 and TRBJ2-7; 10 bases agree with TRBD2. Unmatched junction bases numbered 9, after V lost 9 bases and J lost 7 bases. The CDR3 extends over 13 amino acids. Looked up from germline, CDR1 is MNHEY and CDR2 is SMNVEV (reference sequence). Written as DNA, the CDR3 is TGTGCCAGTAGGACTAGCGGCGAAAAGGAGCAGTACTTC. Encoded protein: CASRTSGEKEQYF.

The genes are TRBV4-2 and TRBJ2-7, with D perhaps matching TRBD2 (6 bases). CDR3 length equals 12 residues. CDR1 LGHNA and CDR2 YNFKEQ come from the germline V gene. The germline V and J ends were trimmed by 4 bases and 6 bases, with 10 bases remaining between them. The CDR3 loop reads CASSLRDSEQYF. CDR3 nucleotides: TGTGCCAGCAGCCTACGGGACTCCGAGCAGTACTTC.